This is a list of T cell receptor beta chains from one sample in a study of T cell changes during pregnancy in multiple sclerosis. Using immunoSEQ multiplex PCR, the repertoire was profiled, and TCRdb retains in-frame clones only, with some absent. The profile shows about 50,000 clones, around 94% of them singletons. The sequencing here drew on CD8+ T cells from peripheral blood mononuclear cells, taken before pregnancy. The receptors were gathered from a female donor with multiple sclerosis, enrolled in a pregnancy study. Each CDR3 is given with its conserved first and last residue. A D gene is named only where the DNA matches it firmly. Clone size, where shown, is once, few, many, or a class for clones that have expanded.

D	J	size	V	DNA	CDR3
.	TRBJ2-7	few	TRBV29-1	TGCAGCGTTGAGACAGGGAGCGGGGAGCAGTACTTC	CSVETGSGEQYF
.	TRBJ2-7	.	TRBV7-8	TGTGCCAGCAGCTTAGCGACAGGCTTAATCTACGAGCAGTACTTC	CASSLATGLIYEQYF
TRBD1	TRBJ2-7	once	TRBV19	TGTGCCACCCAGACAGGGGGCTCCTACGAGCAGTACTTC	CATQTGGSYEQYF
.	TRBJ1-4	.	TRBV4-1	TGCGCCAGCAGCCAAGACAGGCAACTTAATGAAAAACTGTTTTTT	CASSQDRQLNEKLFF
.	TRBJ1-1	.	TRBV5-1	TGCGCCAGCAAGGAAACAGGTCCTGAAGCTTTCTTT	CASKETGPEAFF
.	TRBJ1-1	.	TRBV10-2	TGCGCCAGCAGGGACACAGTGGGGGGGACTGAAGCTTTCTTT	CASRDTVGGTEAFF
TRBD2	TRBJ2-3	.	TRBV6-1	TGTGCCAGCAGTGACCTAGCGGGAGGGCCTTCGGTCGATACGCAGTATTTT	CASSDLAGGPSVDTQYF
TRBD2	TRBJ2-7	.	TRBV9	TGTGCCAGCAGCGTGGGTAGCGGGGCTTTCGAGCAGTACTTC	CASSVGSGAFEQYF
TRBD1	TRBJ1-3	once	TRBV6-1	TGTGCCAGCAGTCCACCGGGACAGCTAAACACCATATATTTT	CASSPPGQLNTIYF
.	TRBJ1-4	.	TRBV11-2	TGTGCCAGCAGCTTCCCCGGCCTCACGGGGGAAAAACTGTTTTTT	CASSFPGLTGEKLFF
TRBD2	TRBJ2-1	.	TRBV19	TGTGCCAGTAGTCCGGGGGGACTAGCGGGCTACAATGAGCAGTTCTTC	CASSPGGLAGYNEQFF
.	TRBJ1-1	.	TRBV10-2	TGCGCCAGCACTCCAGACAAGAACACTGAAGCTTTCTTT	CASTPDKNTEAFF
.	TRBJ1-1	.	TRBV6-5	TGTGCCAGCAGTTATGGGACAATTATGAACACTGAAGCTTTCTTT	CASSYGTIMNTEAFF
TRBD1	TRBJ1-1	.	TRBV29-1	TGCAGCGGACGGACAGGCGAAGGGACTGAAGCTTTCTTT	CSGRTGEGTEAFF
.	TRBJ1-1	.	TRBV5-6	TGTGCCAGCAGCTTGGCCGGAGGGCGCAACACTGAAGCTTTCTTT	CASSLAGGRNTEAFF
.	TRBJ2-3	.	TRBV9	TGTGCCAGCAGCGACAGGGCTGGCACAGATACGCAGTATTTT	CASSDRAGTDTQYF
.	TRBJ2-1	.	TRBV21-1	TGTGCCAGCCGCCCCAGGGGGCGGACGGCGAACAATGAGCAGTTCTTC	CASRPRGRTANNEQFF
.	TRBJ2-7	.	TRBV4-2	TGTGCCAGCAGCCAAGATCCCTCCTCCTACGAGCAGTACTTC	CASSQDPSSYEQYF
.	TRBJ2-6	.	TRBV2	TGTGCCAGCAGCCCGACTGGTGGGGCCAACGTCCTGACTTTC	CASSPTGGANVLTF
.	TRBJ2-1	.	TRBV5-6	TGTGCCAGCAGCTTGGGTCGGGGATGGAAGCAGTTCTTC	CASSLGRGWKQFF
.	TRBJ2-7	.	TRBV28	TGTGCCTCCCGGGCCGGACAAACCTACGAGCAGTACTTC	CASRAGQTYEQYF
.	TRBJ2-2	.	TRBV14	TGTGCCAGCAGCCAAGTCGGGAGAATCACCGGGGAGCTGTTTTTT	CASSQVGRITGELFF
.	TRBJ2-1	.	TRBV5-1	TGCGCCAGCTTTCCGGGACACATGGAGAGATTGGCCTACAATGAGCAGTTCTTC	CASFPGHMERLAYNEQFF
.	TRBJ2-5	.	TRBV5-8	TGTGCCAGCAGCTTGGGAAGGGGCGGAAAGACCCAGTACTTC	CASSLGRGGKTQYF
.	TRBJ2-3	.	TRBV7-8	TGTGCCAGCAGCCCGACAGGGCGGGGAGATACGCAGTATTTT	CASSPTGRGDTQYF
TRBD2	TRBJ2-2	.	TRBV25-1	TGTGCCAGCGAAGACCAGGGAGGGACCGGGGAGCTGTTTTTT	CASEDQGGTGELFF
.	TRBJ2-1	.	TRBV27	TGTGCCAGCGGGGCGGAGACCTACAATGAGCAGTTCTTC	CASGAETYNEQFF
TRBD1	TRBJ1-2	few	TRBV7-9	TGTGCCAGCGGACAGGGGAACTATGGCTACACCTTC	CASGQGNYGYTF
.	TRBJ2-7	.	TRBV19	TGTGCCAGTAGTATGAGAGGGAAGCGGAAATACGAGCAGTACTTC	CASSMRGKRKYEQYF